This record covers a single T cell receptor (beta chain). The data were obtained in a study of blood T cell repertoires in COVID-19. The overall study: The study drew acute and convalescent COVID-19 samples from the United States, Italy and Spain. Sources were T cells, B-cell-depleted T cells, or PBMCs; the material itself was cDNA or gDNA.

Source study methods: The assay estimated nucleated cells by amplifying reference gene primers. Generated by immunoSEQ multiplex PCR, the TCRdb table keeps only in-frame clones and is missing some. Clone size and V and J calls were adopted from that table, with D and trimming inferred from the DNA. The repertoire holds roughly 100,000 clones, with 70% to 75% as singletons. Per germline, CDR1 SGHTA and CDR2 FQGNSA. The CDR3 sequence is 17 residues long. Trimming took 5 bases from V and 0 from J; bases not matched to a gene: 10. The chain is built from TRBV7-2 and TRBJ2-3, with 8 bases lining up with TRBD2. This receptor was obtained from a human donor with acute or convalescent COVID-19. The donor label of this sample is uncertain. The sequencing sample was made of peripheral blood. CDR3 nucleotide sequence: TGTGCCAGCAGCCGCCTTGGAGCGGGGGTTAGCACAGATACGCAGTATTTT. Its protein product is CASSRLGAGVSTDTQYF. Complete variable domain (other parts from reference TRBV7-2 and TRBJ2-3): GAGVSQSPSNKVTEKGKDVELRCDPISGHTALYWYRQSLGQGLEFLIYFQGNSAPDKSGLPSDRFSAERTGGSVSTLTIQRTQQEDSAVYLCASSRLGAGVSTDTQYFGPGTRLTVL.